Presented here are 31 T cell receptor beta chains from one specimen sequenced in a study. TCRdb recomputed calls from the RT-PCR reads with MiXCR, one row per CDR3 protein. The table has 550,000 to 750,000 distinct CDR3 sequences, 13% to 15% seen once. The material sequenced was memory CD4+ T cells from blood. The receptor set was obtained from a female donor in good health, serving as a healthy control.

The chain has TRBV20-1 and TRBJ2-1, with 11 bases aligning to TRBD2. Unmatched junction bases numbered 13, after V lost 6 bases and J lost 9 bases. Germline-derived CDR1 and CDR2 are DFQATT and SNEGSKA (reference sequence). The CDR3 is 15 residues long. CDR3 sequence: CSAPTSGRLDGEQFF. The CDR3 nucleotides read TGCAGTGCCCCCACTAGCGGGAGATTAGATGGTGAGCAGTTCTTC.

The chain is built from TRBV24-1 and TRBJ1-5, with D uncertain. V lost 5 bases to trimming and J lost 5 bases, with 9 bases between them. The V gene's germline CDR1 is KGHDR and CDR2 SFDVKD. The CDR3 has 13 amino acids. CDR3 sequence: CATSGVDYQPQHF. Here the CDR3 DNA reads TGTGCCACCAGTGGAGTGGACTATCAGCCCCAGCATTTT.

This clonotype has only a few counts. J is TRBJ1-5 and V is TRBV7-9, with D uncertain. CDR3 length equals 17 residues. Per the germline V gene, CDR1 is SEHNR and CDR2 is FQNEAQ (reference sequence). Trimming stripped 1 base from V and 5 bases from J, with 18 bases between. CDR3 DNA sequence: TGTGCCAGCAGCTTAGGGGCAGGAGAGTATTCTCATCAGCCCCAGCATTTT. Its translation is CASSLGAGEYSHQPQHF.

This rearrangement joins TRBV9 to TRBJ1-6; D might be TRBD1 (5 bases). The CDR3 length is 19 residues. The V gene lost 6 bases and the J gene lost 0 bases, with 22 bases spanning the gap. Germline V gives CDR1 SGDLS, CDR2 YYNGEE. The CDR3 nucleotides are TGTGCCAGCATCCCCAGGGCAGGCACTCTGAGCTCCTATAATTCACCCCTCCACTTT. The encoded protein is CASIPRAGTLSSYNSPLHF. The whole variable domain, filled in from reference TRBV9 and TRBJ1-6, reads DSGVTQTPKHLITATGQRVTLRCSPRSGDLSVYWYQQSLDQGLQFLIQYYNGEERAKGNILERFSAQQFPDLHSELNLSSLELGDSALYFCASIPRAGTLSSYNSPLHFGNGTRLTVT.

The V gene is TRBV7-9, the J gene TRBJ1-1, with TRBD1 matching 11 bases. Unmatched junction bases numbered 13, after V lost 3 bases and J lost 1 base. The CDR3 has 19 amino acids. CDR1 is SEHNR, CDR2 FQNEAQ, per germline (reference sequence). In nucleotides, the CDR3 is TGTGCCAGCAGCTTCGGGACCTTAAGGGACAGGGGGAAGAACACTGAAGCTTTCTTT. Residues: CASSFGTLRDRGKNTEAFF.

The chain recombines TRBV12-3 or TRBV12-4 with TRBJ1-2, with a possible D match to TRBD1 (5 bases). The V gene lost 6 bases and the J gene lost 4 bases, with 15 bases spanning the gap. This CDR3 comprises 14 residues. This CDR3 is CASSSPPGTYGYTF. DNA for the CDR3: TGTGCCAGCAGCTCCCCCCCAGGGACCTATGGCTACACCTTC.

This clonotype was recorded many times. This chain connects TRBV20-1 to TRBJ2-5, with 8 bases aligning to TRBD2. V trimming: 3 bases; J trimming: 5 bases; junction bases outside the gene matches: 5. This CDR3 contains 13 residues. The germline V gene has CDR1 DFQATT and CDR2 SNEGSKA (reference sequence). CDR3 loop: CSASGGVQETQYF. The CDR3 coding sequence is TGCAGTGCTAGCGGGGGGGTCCAGGAGACCCAGTACTTC.

Only a few counts were recorded for this clonotype. The chain carries TRBV25-1 and TRBJ2-7; perhaps TRBD1 as D (6 bases). Trimming shortened V by 4 bases and J by 6 bases, and 16 bases separated the two germline ends. Germline V gene lookup returns CDR1 MGHDK and CDR2 SYGVNS. CDR3 length equals 14 residues. CDR3: CASSGKRQVAEQYF. The CDR3 DNA reads TGTGCCAGCAGTGGTAAGAGACAGGTTGCCGAGCAGTACTTC.

This clonotype has just a few counts. This chain connects TRBV6-2 or TRBV6-3 to TRBJ2-7; tentatively, D is TRBD1 (5 bases). This CDR3 has 15 residues. Trimming took off 4 bases at V and 2 bases at J, with 15 bases between the two ends. Germline assignment: CDR1 MNHEY and CDR2 SVGEGT. CDR3 residues: CASSFGVQAAYEQYF. In DNA, the CDR3 is TGTGCCAGCAGTTTCGGCGTACAGGCCGCCTACGAGCAGTACTTC.

This clonotype was detected only a few times. CDR3: CSARVGVGGTGELFF. CDR3 DNA: TGCAGTGCTAGAGTGGGAGTAGGGGGCACCGGGGAGCTGTTTTTT. The chain uses TRBV20-1 and TRBJ2-2; a weak D match, TRBD1 (6 bases). The V and J ends lost 1 base and 4 bases respectively, with 13 bases between them. The germline CDR1 and CDR2 sequences are DFQATT and SNEGSKA (reference sequence). This CDR3 is built from 15 residues.

In its sample, this clonotype was seen a few times. V and J are TRBV20-1 and TRBJ2-2; D is possibly TRBD1 (6 bases). This CDR3 region has 14 residues. From germline, CDR1 is DFQATT and CDR2 SNEGSKA (reference sequence). V lost 3 bases, J lost 5 bases, and 13 bases lay in between. The CDR3 loop reads CSAREIGGTGELFF. CDR3 bases: TGCAGTGCTAGGGAGATAGGGGGAACCGGGGAGCTGTTTTTT.

V gene TRBV12-3 or TRBV12-4 combines with J gene TRBJ1-2; D gene uncertain. This CDR3 has 12 amino acids. V shed 2 bases and J shed 7 bases, with 8 bases lying between them. The CDR3, as DNA: TGTGCCAGCAGTTTAAGGATATCTGGCTACACCTTC. Amino acid sequence: CASSLRISGYTF.

The CDR3 DNA reads TGTGCCACCAGTGACCAGGGCGGGGGGATCAATGAGCAGTTCTTC. This translates into CATSDQGGGINEQFF. This rearrangement joins TRBV24-1 to TRBJ2-1; 8 nucleotides line up with TRBD2. The CDR3 contains 15 residues. V lost 4 bases, J lost 6 bases, and 7 bases stayed unmatched. The germline V gene encodes CDR1 KGHDR and CDR2 SFDVKD.

The V and J genes are TRBV7-2 and TRBJ1-1; D is unresolved. The V gene lost 3 bases and the J gene lost 8 bases, with 10 bases spanning the gap. CDR3 length: 12 amino acids. CDR1 and CDR2 (germline): SGHTA, FQGNSA. The CDR3 coding sequence is TGTGCCAGCAGCTTGAATAGTCTCGAAGCTTTCTTT. Amino acid sequence: CASSLNSLEAFF.

V usage is TRBV14 and J usage is TRBJ1-2; 8 nucleotides align to TRBD1. Germline values: CDR1 SGHDN, CDR2 FVKESK. CDR3 size: 17 residues. Trimming took 0 bases from V and 1 from J; bases not matched to a gene: 7. This CDR3 reads CASSQDTTGANNYGYTF. The DNA of the CDR3 is TGTGCCAGCAGCCAAGATACGACAGGGGCCAATAACTATGGCTACACCTTC.

The V call is TRBV7-2, the J call TRBJ1-6, with 7 bases that match TRBD1. V lost 5 bases and J lost 8; bases outside the gene matches: 9. This CDR3 spans 15 amino acids. Germline V gene lookup returns CDR1 SGHTA and CDR2 FQGNSA. As DNA, the CDR3 is TGTGCCAGCAGCCCCGGGACAGCCGGCTATTCACCCCTCCACTTT. Its protein product is CASSPGTAGYSPLHF.

This clonotype came up a few times. This sequence joins TRBV9 and TRBJ1-5, with 7 bases identical to TRBD1. The CDR3 is 14 amino acids. V gave up 6 bases and J gave up 3 bases; unmatched junction bases: 6. Germline loops: CDR1 SGDLS, CDR2 YYNGEE. CDR3 nucleotide sequence: TGTGCCAGCACCTACAGGGGAAACAATCAGCCCCAGCATTTT. Protein sequence: CASTYRGNNQPQHF.

This clonotype was seen more than once but under ten times. V is TRBV9 and J is TRBJ2-1, with 8 bases identical to TRBD2. The CDR3 is made up of 17 amino acids. Germline-derived CDR1 and CDR2 are SGDLS and YYNGEE. Losses at the gene ends were 4 bases for V and 10 bases for J; bases not matched to a gene: 19. As DNA, the CDR3 is TGTGCCAGCAGCCCAAGACATGCCGGGACTAGTCGCGGCGAGCAGTTCTTC. Protein product: CASSPRHAGTSRGEQFF.

This chain joins TRBV25-1 and TRBJ2-7, with 7 bases identical to TRBD2. The junction had 14 bases not matched to a gene; V was cut back by 2 bases and J by 4 bases. The germline V gene has CDR1 MGHDK and CDR2 SYGVNS. CDR3 size: 17 residues. The CDR3 sequence is CASSEAPPSGGLYEQYF. The CDR3 DNA follows: TGTGCCAGCAGTGAAGCCCCCCCCTCGGGGGGTCTTTACGAGCAGTACTTC.

V gene TRBV25-1 combines with J gene TRBJ2-4, with D hard to call. In germline, CDR1 is MGHDK, CDR2 SYGVNS. The CDR3 sequence is 15 residues long. V gave up 1 base and J gave up 6 bases, with 13 bases separating them. This chain's CDR3 is CASSESRPSGNIQYF. CDR3 sequence (DNA): TGTGCCAGCAGTGAATCTCGACCATCGGGAAACATTCAGTACTTC.

CDR3 in DNA: TGTGCCATCGGAACAGGAAAGGACGGGGAGCTGTTTTTT. It encodes CAIGTGKDGELFF. The genes are TRBV10-3 and TRBJ2-2, with D perhaps matching TRBD1 (5 bases). V was clipped by 8 bases and J by 7 bases, with 14 bases between them. The CDR3 has 13 amino acids. The germline gives CDR1 ENHRY, CDR2 SYGVKD.

The chain joins TRBV12-3 or TRBV12-4 to TRBJ1-4; tentatively, D is TRBD1 (6 bases). This CDR3 has 14 residues. Deletions cut 7 bases from V and 3 bases from J, with 12 bases between. The DNA for the CDR3 is TGTGCCAGCACCAGAGACAGGTCTAATGAAAAACTGTTTTTT. As protein: CASTRDRSNEKLFF.

The chain carries TRBV7-2 and TRBJ2-3; D remains ambiguous. The CDR3 is 14 amino acids. Germline loops: CDR1 SGHTA, CDR2 FQGNSA. V gave up 0 bases and J gave up 5 bases, with 9 bases separating them. In DNA form, the CDR3 reads TGTGCCAGCAGCTTAGCACCCGTAGAAGATACGCAGTATTTT. Its translation is CASSLAPVEDTQYF. The entire variable domain, with the rest obtained from reference TRBV7-2 and TRBJ2-3, is as follows: GAGVSQSPSNKVTEKGKDVELRCDPISGHTALYWYRQSLGQGLEFLIYFQGNSAPDKSGLPSDRFSAERTGGSVSTLTIQRTQQEDSAVYLCASSLAPVEDTQYFGPGTRLTVL.

The chain links TRBV10-3 to TRBJ1-1; no definite D call. This CDR3 is 15 amino acids long. CDR1 and CDR2 from the germline V gene are ENHRY and SYGVKD. V was pared by 0 bases and J by 1 base, with 9 bases between. CDR3 loop: CAISESRAGNTEAFF. The CDR3 region has the DNA TGTGCCATCAGTGAGTCTCGGGCAGGGAACACTGAAGCTTTCTTT.

There are a few counts of this clonotype. J is TRBJ2-7 and V is TRBV5-5, with D possibly TRBD2 on 6 matching bases. The CDR3 spans 14 residues. The germline V gene encodes CDR1 SGHKS and CDR2 YYEKEE (reference sequence). V dropped 0 bases and J dropped 6 bases, with 13 bases sitting between them. CDR3 in DNA: TGTGCCAGCAGCTTGGCCGGAGGGGCGGGCGAGCAGTACTTC. This encodes CASSLAGGAGEQYF.

For this clonotype: At one end the junction does not follow the germline gene, possibly because of a read error. V usage is TRBV7-9 and J usage is TRBJ2-3; D ambiguous. Looked up from germline, CDR1 is SEHNR and CDR2 is FQNEAQ (reference sequence). The CDR3 is 9 residues long. DNA for the CDR3: TGTGCCAGCAGCTTAAGTGCGGATTTT. Translating gives CASSLSADF.

There are a few counts of this clonotype. The J gene is TRBJ2-1, the V gene TRBV12-3 or TRBV12-4, with TRBD1 matching over 9 bases. This CDR3 has 16 amino acids. Trimming cost V 6 bases and J 4 bases; bases outside gene matches: 10. The CDR3 DNA reads as TGTGCCAGCAGCGACAGGGGGGCGGGGAGATACAATGAGCAGTTCTTC. It is translated as CASSDRGAGRYNEQFF.

In this sample, this clonotype turned up many times. This chain uses TRBV7-2 with TRBJ2-7, with no clear D. Trimming pared 5 bases from V and 4 bases from J, leaving 15 bases between. Germline V gene sequence: CDR1 SGHTA, CDR2 FQGNSA. This CDR3 comprises 14 residues. The CDR3 sequence is CASSPQSTRYEQYF. CDR3 DNA sequence: TGTGCCAGCAGCCCCCAGTCAACCAGATACGAGCAGTACTTC.

The rearrangement links TRBV29-1 to TRBJ1-2, with a weak D call TRBD1 (5 bases). The V end was cut by 6 bases, the J end by 8 bases, with 13 bases between. Germline CDR1 and CDR2: SQVTM and ANQGSEA. The length of the CDR3 is 11 residues. CDR3 sequence reads: CSVPAGGGYTF. Written as DNA, the CDR3 is TGCAGCGTCCCGGCCGGGGGGGGCTACACCTTC.

The chain has TRBV5-1 and TRBJ2-5; maybe TRBD2 (6 bases). Trimming pared 2 bases from V and 5 bases from J, leaving 16 bases between. Germline V CDR1 and CDR2: SGHRS, YFSETQ. This CDR3 contains 15 residues. The CDR3 DNA reads as TGCGCCAGCAGCTTAGGTCCGGGAGTCGAGGAGACCCAGTACTTC. Its translation: CASSLGPGVEETQYF.

The chain uses TRBV7-9 and TRBJ2-7; D may be TRBD1 (5 bases). The CDR3 sequence is 14 residues long. The V end lost 1 base, the J end lost 2 bases, and 9 bases lay between the germline ends. CDR1 is SEHNR, CDR2 FQNEAQ, per germline (reference sequence). CDR3 coding DNA: TGTGCCAGCAGCTTAGGACAGACGCCCTACGAGCAGTACTTC. Protein product: CASSLGQTPYEQYF.